This T cell receptor beta chain was captured by sequencing in a study of T cell responses to AZD1222 COVID-19 vaccine. General observations from the study: Only after the peak T cell response were repertoires sampled. A mostly white British donor set with more females was recruited, and clonal diversity was possibly underestimated.

Trimming left V 9 bases short and J 1 base short, with 12 bases between. The length of the CDR3 is 13 residues. Germline V gene lookup returns CDR1 MNHEY and CDR2 SMNVEV (reference sequence). This clone was seen once. Its target is not known. Repertoires were generated with immunoSEQ multiplex PCR, while TCRdb's copy carries only in-frame clones and drops some. The table shows roughly 260,000 clones, with more than 80% occurring only once. This material consisted of peripheral blood, taken on day 0 of AZD1222 vaccination. This chain connects TRBV27 to TRBJ1-2, with D possibly TRBD1 on 6 matching bases. This clonotype was sampled from an adult in good health. The CDR3 sequence: CASTGRDNYGYTF. Written as DNA, the CDR3 is TGTGCCAGTACAGGGCGTGATAACTATGGCTACACCTTC.